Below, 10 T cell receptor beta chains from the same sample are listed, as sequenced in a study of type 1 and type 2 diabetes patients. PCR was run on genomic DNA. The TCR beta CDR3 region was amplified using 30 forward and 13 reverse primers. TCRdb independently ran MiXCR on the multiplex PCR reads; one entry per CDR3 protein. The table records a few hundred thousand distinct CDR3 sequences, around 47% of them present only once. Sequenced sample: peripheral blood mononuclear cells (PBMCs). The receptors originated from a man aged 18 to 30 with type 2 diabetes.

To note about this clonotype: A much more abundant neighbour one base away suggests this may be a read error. The CDR3 sequence: CASSALEEASF. CDR3 nucleotides: TGTGCCAGCAGTGCCTTAGAAGAAGCTTCCTTT. The chain has TRBV2 and TRBJ1-1; D not resolved. The CDR3 length is 11 residues. CDR1 is SNHLY, CDR2 FYNNEI, per germline.

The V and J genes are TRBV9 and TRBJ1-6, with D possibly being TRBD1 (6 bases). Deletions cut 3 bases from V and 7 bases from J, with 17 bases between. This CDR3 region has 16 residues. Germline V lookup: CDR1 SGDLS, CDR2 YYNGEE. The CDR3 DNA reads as TGTGCCAGCAGCGCCCACCGGGACAACGCGAATTCACCCCTCCACTTT. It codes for CASSAHRDNANSPLHF.

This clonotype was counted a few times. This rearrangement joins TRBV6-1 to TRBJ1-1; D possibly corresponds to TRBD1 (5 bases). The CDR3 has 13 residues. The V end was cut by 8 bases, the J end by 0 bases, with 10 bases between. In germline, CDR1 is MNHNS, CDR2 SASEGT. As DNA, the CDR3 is TGTGCCAGCTTCGACAGTTTGAACACTGAAGCTTTCTTT. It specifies CASFDSLNTEAFF.

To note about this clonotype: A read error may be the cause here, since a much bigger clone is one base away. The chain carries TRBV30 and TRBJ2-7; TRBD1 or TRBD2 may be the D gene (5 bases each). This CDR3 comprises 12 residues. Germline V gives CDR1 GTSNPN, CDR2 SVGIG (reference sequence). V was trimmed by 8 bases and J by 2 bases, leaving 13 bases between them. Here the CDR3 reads CAGTGRTYEQYF. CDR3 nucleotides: TGTGCCGGGACCGGTCGGACCTACGAGCAGTACTTC. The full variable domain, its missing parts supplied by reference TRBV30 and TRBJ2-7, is SQTIHQWPATLVQPVGSPLSLECTVEGTSNPNLYWYRQAAGRGLQLLFYSVGIGQISSEVPQNLSASRPQDRQFILSSKKLLLSDSGFYLCAGTGRTYEQYFGPGTRLTVT.

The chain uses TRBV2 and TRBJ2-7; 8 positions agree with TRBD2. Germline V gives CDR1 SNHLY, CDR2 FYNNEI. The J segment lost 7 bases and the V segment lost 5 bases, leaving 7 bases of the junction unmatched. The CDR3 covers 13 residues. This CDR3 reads CASSNGGAEEQYF. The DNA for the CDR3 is TGTGCCAGCAGTAACGGGGGGGCGGAAGAGCAGTACTTC.

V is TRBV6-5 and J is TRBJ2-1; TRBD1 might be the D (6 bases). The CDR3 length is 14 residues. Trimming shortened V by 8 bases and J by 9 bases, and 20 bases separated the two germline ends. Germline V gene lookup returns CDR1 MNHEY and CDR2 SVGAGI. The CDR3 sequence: CASRDIERDREQFF. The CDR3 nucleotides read TGTGCCAGCCGGGACATTGAAAGAGATCGTGAGCAGTTCTTC.

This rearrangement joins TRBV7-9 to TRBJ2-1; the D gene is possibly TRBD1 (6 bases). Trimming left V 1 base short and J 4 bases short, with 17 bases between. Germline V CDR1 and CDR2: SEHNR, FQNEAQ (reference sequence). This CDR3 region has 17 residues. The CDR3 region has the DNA TGTGCCAGCAGCTTAGTTAGGGGACAAGGTCGGTACAATGAGCAGTTCTTC. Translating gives CASSLVRGQGRYNEQFF.

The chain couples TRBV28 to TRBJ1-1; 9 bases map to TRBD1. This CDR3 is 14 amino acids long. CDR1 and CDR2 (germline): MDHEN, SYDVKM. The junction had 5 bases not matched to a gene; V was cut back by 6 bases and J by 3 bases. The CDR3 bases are TGTGCCAGCAGCCCTTGGGACAGGGACACTGAAGCTTTCTTT. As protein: CASSPWDRDTEAFF.

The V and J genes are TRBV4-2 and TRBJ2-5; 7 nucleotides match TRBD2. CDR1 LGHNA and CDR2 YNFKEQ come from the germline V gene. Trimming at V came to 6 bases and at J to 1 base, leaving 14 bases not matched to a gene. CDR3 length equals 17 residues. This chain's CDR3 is CASSPRSLGGTQETQYF. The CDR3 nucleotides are TGTGCCAGCAGTCCGAGGTCCCTGGGGGGGACCCAAGAGACCCAGTACTTC.

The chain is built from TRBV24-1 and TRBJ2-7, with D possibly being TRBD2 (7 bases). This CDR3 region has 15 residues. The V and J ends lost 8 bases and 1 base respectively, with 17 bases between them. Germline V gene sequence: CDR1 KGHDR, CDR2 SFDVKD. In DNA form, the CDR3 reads TGTGCCACCACCATAGGGGGGGCCAGGTCCTACGAGCAGTACTTC. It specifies CATTIGGARSYEQYF.